Below are 27 T cell receptor beta chains sequenced from a single sample in a study of blood T cell repertoires in COVID-19 (TCRdb year 2020). The library was made by the immunoSEQ multiplex PCR assay. TCRdb mirrors the immuneACCESS table, restricted to in-frame sequences. Some clones are absent from its copies; in checked studies, under half trace to an unresolved V gene, and the reason for the others is unknown. The sample has fewer than 600,000 clones on record, roughly 89% of them singletons. 0.7% to 1% of the sample is held by the ten biggest clonotypes. Sequencing was performed on peripheral blood. These receptors were taken from a man younger than 35 with COVID-19, enrolled during active disease.

The chain links TRBV19 to TRBJ2-2, with TRBD1 identical over 8 bases. The CDR3 spans 18 residues. Germline assignment: CDR1 LNHDA and CDR2 SQIVND (reference sequence). With 6 bases clipped from V and 0 bases from J, the junction kept 12 bases outside the gene matches. For the CDR3, the DNA is TGTGCCAGTAGCCCGGTAGGCAGGGGGCTCACGAACACCGGGGAGCTGTTTTTT. It is translated as CASSPVGRGLTNTGELFF.

V is TRBV6-5 and J is TRBJ2-7; 7 bases fit TRBD1. The CDR3 covers 15 residues. Germline V gene lookup returns CDR1 MNHEY and CDR2 SVGAGI. Losses at the gene ends were 5 bases for V and 2 bases for J; bases not matched to a gene: 9. Here the CDR3 DNA reads TGTGCCAGCAGTATCCACAGGGGACCAACCTACGAGCAGTACTTC. It encodes CASSIHRGPTYEQYF.

J is TRBJ2-2 and V is TRBV27, with a weak D call TRBD1 (6 bases). CDR3 length equals 17 residues. The V and J ends lost 3 bases and 2 bases respectively, with 16 bases between them. Germline CDR1 and CDR2: MNHEY and SMNVEV (reference sequence). The CDR3 DNA is TGTGCCAGCAGTTTGTCCCCAAGAGGGGGAAACACCGGGGAGCTGTTTTTT. Its translation: CASSLSPRGGNTGELFF.

J is TRBJ2-3 and V is TRBV10-2; tentatively, D is TRBD2 (6 bases). From germline, CDR1 is WSHSY and CDR2 SAAADI. Trimming took off 4 bases at V and 2 bases at J, with 16 bases between the two ends. CDR3 length equals 16 residues. The CDR3 nucleotides are TGCGCCAGCAGTGTATCGTCTAGCGCCGTCACAGATACGCAGTATTTT. It is translated as CASSVSSSAVTDTQYF.

This chain joins TRBV7-6 and TRBJ1-5; possibly TRBD1 for D (5 bases). V gave up 2 bases and J gave up 4 bases, with 9 bases separating them. The CDR3 is made up of 14 amino acids. In germline, CDR1 is SGHVS, CDR2 FNYEAQ. The CDR3 sequence is CASSLSGGNQPQHF. The CDR3 DNA reads as TGTGCCAGCAGCTTATCTGGGGGGAATCAGCCCCAGCATTTT.

Points on this clone: Other DNA sequences from this sample encode an identical CDR3 as well. This rearrangement joins TRBV19 to TRBJ2-5; maybe TRBD2 (6 bases). CDR3 length: 12 amino acids. Germline V gene sequence: CDR1 LNHDA, CDR2 SQIVND (reference sequence). V lost 3 bases and J 4 bases, leaving 6 bases between the germline ends. The CDR3: CASSIGGETQYF. For the CDR3, the DNA is TGTGCCAGTAGTATCGGGGGAGAGACCCAGTACTTC.

This chain joins TRBV7-9 and TRBJ1-1; 9 bases align to TRBD1. Losses at the gene ends were 10 bases for V and 3 bases for J; bases not matched to a gene: 12. Germline CDR1 is SEHNR and CDR2 is FQNEAQ (reference sequence). CDR3 size: 15 residues. The CDR3 sequence: CATETRTGDDTEAFF. The DNA for the CDR3 is TGTGCCACGGAAACACGGACAGGGGATGACACTGAAGCTTTCTTT.

The chain employs TRBV27 and TRBJ1-1, with no clear D. The CDR3 is made up of 14 amino acids. The V and J ends lost 5 bases and 1 base respectively, with 11 bases between them. Per germline, CDR1 MNHEY and CDR2 SMNVEV (reference sequence). CDR3 in amino acids: CASSPRSGNTEAFF. In DNA, the CDR3 is TGTGCCAGCAGTCCCAGATCGGGGAACACTGAAGCTTTCTTT.

V gene TRBV5-1 combines with J gene TRBJ2-2, with TRBD1 matching over 10 bases. The CDR3 extends over 15 amino acids. V shed 3 bases and J 6 bases; nucleotides not matched to a gene: 5. Germline V gene data show CDR1 as SGHRS and CDR2 as YFSETQ. The CDR3 DNA reads as TGCGCCAGCAGCTACTGGACAGGGGGTGCCGGGGAGCTGTTTTTT. It yields the protein CASSYWTGGAGELFF.

The gene calls are TRBV14 and TRBJ2-7; 8 bases are shared with TRBD2. CDR1 and CDR2 from the germline V gene are SGHDN and FVKESK. With V trimmed by 2 bases and J by 5 bases, 2 bases remained unmatched. The CDR3 contains 13 residues. The CDR3 is CASSQWRGDEQYF. The CDR3 coding sequence is TGTGCCAGCAGCCAATGGCGGGGGGACGAGCAGTACTTC.

The J gene is TRBJ1-1, the V gene TRBV2; 9 positions agree with TRBD1. This CDR3 has 12 residues. The germline V gene encodes CDR1 SNHLY and CDR2 FYNNEI. Losses at the gene ends were 7 bases for V and 11 bases for J; bases not matched to a gene: 8. CDR3 in DNA: TGTGCCAGCAATACCCGGGACAGGGCGGCTTTCTTT. Translated, it gives CASNTRDRAAFF. The full variable domain, in which reference TRBV2 and TRBJ1-1 provide the parts outside the CDR3, is EPEVTQTPSHQVTQMGQEVILRCVPISNHLYFYWYRQILGQKVEFLVSFYNNEISEKSEIFDDQFSVERPDGSNFTLKIRSTKLEDSAMYFCASNTRDRAAFFGQGTRLTVV.

The chain employs TRBV6-5 and TRBJ2-7; D is perhaps TRBD1 (5 bases). The V end lost 6 bases, the J end lost 8 bases, and 20 bases lay between the germline ends. This CDR3 is built from 14 residues. Per the germline V gene, CDR1 is MNHEY and CDR2 is SVGAGI. The CDR3 sequence is CASRLSERQSQQYF. For the CDR3, the DNA is TGTGCCAGCAGGCTCAGCGAGAGACAGTCACAGCAGTACTTC.

This chain links TRBV6-5 with TRBJ2-7; TRBD2 agrees at 9 bases. The CDR3 consists of 12 residues. V was pared by 8 bases and J by 4 bases, with 3 bases of the junction left unmatched. Germline-derived CDR1 and CDR2 are MNHEY and SVGAGI. The CDR3 DNA reads as TGTGCCAGCTTCAGCGGGAGGTACGAGCAGTACTTC. It translates to CASFSGRYEQYF.

The chain combines TRBV4-1 with TRBJ1-6, with D hard to call. The V gene's germline CDR1 is MGHRA and CDR2 YSYEKL. Trimming stripped 4 bases from V and 3 bases from J, with 10 bases between. The CDR3 contains 15 residues. CDR3 sequence reads: CASSLEDYYNSPLHF. CDR3 in DNA: TGCGCCAGCAGCCTCGAAGACTACTATAATTCACCCCTCCACTTT.

V gene TRBV6-1 combines with J gene TRBJ2-7; 10 positions agree with TRBD2. The CDR3 loop spans 14 amino acids. The J segment lost 10 bases and the V segment lost 1 base, leaving 7 bases of the junction unmatched. Germline CDR1 is MNHNS and CDR2 is SASEGT. This CDR3 is CASSEGSGGANQYF. In nucleotides, the CDR3 is TGTGCCAGCAGTGAAGGCAGCGGGGGGGCCAACCAGTACTTC.

CDR3 bases: TGTGCCAGCAGCTTAGGACAGGTAGCTAACTATGGCTACACCTTC. Translated: CASSLGQVANYGYTF. The rearrangement links TRBV5-5 to TRBJ1-2; 7 nucleotides agree with TRBD1. This CDR3 spans 15 amino acids. J was trimmed by 0 bases and V by 2 bases; bases with no gene match: 4. Per the germline V gene, CDR1 is SGHKS and CDR2 is YYEKEE (reference sequence).

This clone was recorded only once. This sequence joins TRBV18 and TRBJ2-3; 14 bases agree with TRBD2. J was trimmed by 5 bases and V by 4 bases; bases with no gene match: 5. The CDR3 extends over 16 amino acids. In germline, CDR1 is KGHSH, CDR2 LQKENI. The chain's CDR3 is CASSRDGTSGGDTQYF. CDR3 in DNA: TGTGCCAGCTCACGCGACGGGACTAGCGGGGGAGATACGCAGTATTTT.

In this sample, this clone turned up a few times. V gene TRBV10-3 combines with J gene TRBJ2-1; D unresolved. Germline CDR1 is ENHRY and CDR2 is SYGVKD. V gave up 8 bases and J gave up 7 bases, with 9 bases separating them. The CDR3 is made up of 11 amino acids. The CDR3 is CAIGLVNEQFF. CDR3 nucleotides: TGTGCCATCGGTCTAGTAAATGAGCAGTTCTTC.

The rearrangement links TRBV6-5 to TRBJ2-7, with 9 bases identical to TRBD2. Germline values: CDR1 MNHEY, CDR2 SVGAGI. This CDR3 is built from 13 residues. The V and J ends lost 6 bases and 5 bases, in that order; junction bases with no gene match: 5. The CDR3 loop is CASRRLAVNEQYF. In DNA form, the CDR3 reads TGTGCCAGCAGACGACTAGCGGTGAACGAGCAGTACTTC.

The chain joins TRBV24-1 to TRBJ1-1; D ambiguous. Germline values: CDR1 KGHDR, CDR2 SFDVKD. V lost 0 bases, J lost 7 bases, and 5 bases lay in between. This CDR3 is built from 12 residues. CDR3 coding DNA: TGTGCCACCAGTGATTTGGACTGTGAAGCTTTCTTT. Translating it yields CATSDLDCEAFF.

The CDR3 loop reads CASSSSGNYVEQFF. The CDR3 region has the DNA TGTGCCAGCAGCTCTAGCGGAAATTATGTTGAGCAGTTCTTC. The chain links TRBV5-6 to TRBJ2-1; 7 positions agree with TRBD2. Losses at the gene ends were 3 bases for V and 9 bases for J; bases not matched to a gene: 9. The CDR3 spans 14 residues. Per the germline V gene, CDR1 is SGHDT and CDR2 is YYEEEE.

This clone is a singleton in its sample. The chain employs TRBV2 and TRBJ1-2; 10 nucleotides match TRBD1. The CDR3 extends over 13 amino acids. From germline, CDR1 is SNHLY and CDR2 FYNNEI. V shed 8 bases, J shed 6 bases, and the junction held 6 bases outside the gene matches. CDR3 region: CASCVGQGDGYTF. The DNA for the CDR3 is TGTGCCAGCTGCGTTGGACAGGGGGATGGCTACACCTTC.

The rearrangement uses TRBV10-1 and TRBJ2-1; 11 bases map to TRBD2. Germline V gene sequence: CDR1 WNHNN, CDR2 SYGVQD (reference sequence). V lost 0 bases to trimming and J lost 4 bases; unmatched junction nucleotides: 2. There are 16 residues in the CDR3. CDR3 in DNA: TGCGCCAGCAGTGAGTCTAGCGGGGGGGAATACAATGAGCAGTTCTTC. Encoded protein: CASSESSGGEYNEQFF.

The chain combines TRBV3-1 (or the pseudogene TRBV3-2) with TRBJ2-1; D perhaps matches TRBD2 (5 bases). Trimming took off 4 bases at V and 3 bases at J, with 10 bases between the two ends. The CDR3 has 14 residues. Looked up from germline, CDR1 is LGHDT and CDR2 is YNNKEL (reference sequence). CDR3: CASSPLGDYNEQFF. CDR3 nucleotide sequence: TGTGCCAGCAGCCCCTTGGGAGACTACAATGAGCAGTTCTTC.

This clone was seen only once. The gene calls are TRBV3-1 (or the pseudogene TRBV3-2) and TRBJ1-3, with D uncertain. V dropped 1 base and J dropped 5 bases, with 9 bases sitting between them. Germline V gives CDR1 LGHDT, CDR2 YNNKEL (reference sequence). This CDR3 is 14 amino acids long. The CDR3 bases are TGTGCCAGCAGCCAAGGAGTTTTCCGAAACACCATATATTTT. This translates into CASSQGVFRNTIYF.

The chain carries TRBV7-6 and TRBJ2-7; a weak D match, TRBD2 (7 bases). The germline V and J ends were trimmed by 5 bases and 5 bases, with 22 bases remaining between them. This CDR3 has 16 residues. From germline, CDR1 is SGHVS and CDR2 FNYEAQ. The CDR3 DNA sequence: TGTGCCAGCAGCAAGGCTCCTATGGGGGGGCCTAACGAGCAGTACTTC. It yields the protein CASSKAPMGGPNEQYF. The full variable domain, its missing parts supplied by reference TRBV7-6 and TRBJ2-7, is GAGVSQSPRYKVTKRGQDVALRCDPISGHVSLYWYRQALGQGPEFLTYFNYEAQQDKSGLPNDRFSAERPEGSISTLTIQRTEQRDSAMYRCASSKAPMGGPNEQYFGPGTRLTVT.

CDR3 nucleotides: TGTGCCAGCAGCCGAACCAGCGGGAGGTGGGATACGCAGTATTTT. Amino acids: CASSRTSGRWDTQYF. The chain uses TRBV14 and TRBJ2-3; 9 nucleotides agree with TRBD2. This CDR3 has 15 amino acids. V trimming: 4 bases; J trimming: 6 bases; junction bases outside the gene matches: 8. Germline CDR1 reads SGHDN; CDR2 reads FVKESK.